The rows below give T cell receptor beta chains drawn from one sample of a study of radiotherapy plus CTLA-4 blockade in lung cancer. Only in-frame clones appear in the TCRdb table, and some are missing; sequencing was by immunoSEQ multiplex PCR. The sample lists about 40,000 clones; about 86% were seen once. The specimen was peripheral blood, collected from a patient treated with radiotherapy plus ipilimumab. Source of these receptors: a human donor with non-small cell lung cancer whose response to radiotherapy plus ipilimumab could not be evaluated. Each CDR3 is given with its conserved first and last residue. A D gene is named only where the DNA matches it firmly. For some rows the clone size is stated as once, few or many, or as a class when expanded; others skip it.

clone_size	v_call	d_call	cdr3_aa
few	TRBV7-2	.	CASSLRQSYEQYF
.	TRBV7-2	.	CASSLGGGVSYNEQFF
.	TRBV5-8	.	CASSGGSGNSPLHF
.	TRBV19	TRBD1	CASSIGQGALQPQHF
few	TRBV28	.	CASSSPDRPHQPQHF
.	TRBV10-3	.	CAINSVDEHEAFF
.	TRBV28	.	CASSPWGRRDEQYF
.	TRBV15	TRBD2	CATSSLNLAGGLSYNEQFF
.	TRBV12-5	.	CASGRSGGDYGYTF
once	TRBV7-2	TRBD2	CASSLSGGQGTQYF
.	TRBV7-9	.	CASSLAGARGTGELFF
.	TRBV5-4	TRBD2	CASRLPGGNEQFF
.	TRBV28	TRBD1	CASSLDRGLGNTIYF
.	TRBV29-1	.	CSGKTPGISYNEQFF
.	TRBV2	.	CASSAGAQYF
few	TRBV10-3	TRBD1	CAIGPTGGEQPQHF
.	TRBV6-5	.	CASSYLPTGTYNEQFF
.	TRBV21-1	.	CASSKNGVAGGWYEQYF
.	TRBV7-2	.	CASLLFYEQYF
few	TRBV19	.	CASSIGGSYNEQFF
.	TRBV28	TRBD2	CATGLAGSYEQYF
.	TRBV28	TRBD1	CASSLFGTGGIGNTIYF
.	TRBV5-4	.	CASRGERETEAFF
.	TRBV19	TRBD1	CASSTRDRGRDGANVLTF
.	TRBV4-1	.	CASSPRTIPLNTGELFF
.	TRBV28	.	CASSLGADNYGYTF
.	TRBV27	TRBD1	CASSLGGQGARNNQPQHF
.	TRBV1	.	CTSSRSQTGRQAGNTIYF
.	TRBV5-1	.	CASSLETGRQETQYF
.	TRBV27	.	CASSLPGGHEQYF
.	TRBV4-1	TRBD2	CASSQARLAGYNEQFF
.	TRBV5-1	TRBD1	CASSLQGDTEAFF
once	TRBV29-1	TRBD2	CSVAGGDPYNEQFF
.	TRBV7-8	TRBD1	CASSLGTGRANQPQHF
few	TRBV18	.	CASSPGQVYEQYF
.	TRBV4-1	.	CASSPPTGANYGYTF
.	TRBV28	.	CASSPPGAYEQYF
.	TRBV2	TRBD2	CASSDPSGSGEQFF
.	TRBV11-2	.	CASSSTRETYEQYF
.	TRBV11-3	.	CASSLSASREQFF
.	TRBV7-2	TRBD2	CASSSPGLARRETQYF
few	TRBV7-2	.	CASRLRNGGFNEQFF
.	TRBV10-3	TRBD1	CAISPGGQETQYF
.	TRBV4-1	TRBD2	CASSHGGSATDTQYF
.	TRBV2	.	CASSDGAAGATDTQYF
.	TRBV5-6	.	CASSLGPRQFF
.	TRBV5-1	TRBD2	CASSVATSGRGETQYF
few	TRBV7-3	TRBD2	CASSLDGGGSYEQYF